The 30 T cell receptor beta chains in this list originate from one sample, sequenced in a study of neoadjuvant anti-PD-1 for oral cavity cancer. The method was immunoSEQ multiplex PCR; TCRdb's version includes in-frame clones alone and lacks a portion of them. Among more than 15,000 clones listed, about 70% were seen once. Sequenced here: PBMCs, sampled before nivolumab (anti-PD-1) treatment. The receptors shown here come from a person aged 40 to 85 with oral cavity squamous cell carcinoma.

The rearrangement links TRBV30 to TRBJ2-7; 8 nucleotides line up with TRBD2. The CDR3 consists of 14 residues. CDR1 is GTSNPN, CDR2 SVGIG, per germline (reference sequence). Trimming removed 3 bases from V and 4 bases from J; junction bases left unmatched: 8. The CDR3, as DNA: TGTGCCTGGAGCTATACTAGCGGAGTATACGAGCAGTACTTC. It translates to CAWSYTSGVYEQYF.

In its sample, this clone was seen a few times. CDR3 in amino acids: CATGENQPQHF. The CDR3 region has the DNA TGTGCCACCGGGGAGAATCAGCCCCAGCATTTT. The chain joins TRBV6-6 to TRBJ1-5; D ambiguous. Trimming pared 10 bases from V and 4 bases from J, leaving 8 bases between. The CDR3 loop spans 11 amino acids. Germline V gene sequence: CDR1 MNHNY, CDR2 SVGAGI (reference sequence).

The chain links TRBV19 to TRBJ1-2; 8 bases match TRBD1. V gave up 3 bases and J gave up 9 bases; unmatched junction bases: 9. CDR3 length: 14 residues. Germline V CDR1 and CDR2: LNHDA, SQIVND (reference sequence). The CDR3 region is CASSMLDAGGSYTF. CDR3 nucleotide sequence: TGTGCCAGTAGTATGTTGGACGCAGGGGGCAGCTACACCTTC.

The rearrangement uses TRBV6-5 and TRBJ2-6; D unresolved. The germline CDR1 and CDR2 sequences are MNHEY and SVGAGI. The CDR3 consists of 15 residues. V was cut by 6 bases and J by 1 base, with 10 bases left in between. The CDR3 nucleotides are TGTGCCAGCAGCCCTCCCCTTTCTGGGGCCAACGTCCTGACTTTC. Amino acids: CASSPPLSGANVLTF.

The sample holds a few counts of this clone. The rearrangement links TRBV6-1 to TRBJ1-4; 7 nucleotides line up with TRBD1. This CDR3 has 15 residues. The V gene end was trimmed by 5 bases and the J gene end by 8 bases; junction bases not matched to a gene: 11. CDR1 and CDR2 from the germline V gene are MNHNS and SASEGT. CDR3 nucleotides: TGTGCCAGCAGTCCAGGCGACAGGGAGGCGGAAAAACTGTTTTTT. Its translation is CASSPGDREAEKLFF.

The rearrangement joins TRBV6-1 to TRBJ2-7; D gene uncertain. Germline-derived CDR1 and CDR2 are MNHNS and SASEGT. CDR3 size: 13 residues. V was clipped by 9 bases and J by 0 bases, with 12 bases between them. DNA for the CDR3: TGTGCCAGTAGGACCCTAGTCTCCTACGAGCAGTACTTC. As protein: CASRTLVSYEQYF.

This clone was seen a few times. The rearrangement links TRBV16 to TRBJ1-1; TRBD1 might be the D (6 bases). The length of the CDR3 is 13 residues. Trimming stripped 4 bases from V and 8 bases from J, with 14 bases between. Germline V lookup: CDR1 KGHSY, CDR2 FQNENV. In DNA form, the CDR3 reads TGTGCCAGCAGCCCGGACAGAGCCGCGGAAGCTTTCTTT. Translated: CASSPDRAAEAFF. Combining the CDR3 with reference TRBV16 and TRBJ1-1 gives the whole variable domain GEEVAQTPKHLVRGEGQKAKLYCAPIKGHSYVFWYQQVLKNEFKFLISFQNENVFDETGMPKERFSAKCLPNSPCSLEIQATKLEDSAVYFCASSPDRAAEAFFGQGTRLTVV.

This clone was picked up a small number of times. This chain uses TRBV2 with TRBJ2-2; D is ambiguous. Germline loops: CDR1 SNHLY, CDR2 FYNNEI. Trimming pared 1 base from V and 1 base from J, leaving 4 bases between. CDR3 length equals 14 residues. The CDR3 DNA reads TGTGCCAGCAGTGAAGTTCAGAACACCGGGGAGCTGTTTTTT. Translation gives CASSEVQNTGELFF.

The chain couples TRBV5-5 to TRBJ1-1; D gene ambiguous. This CDR3 comprises 12 residues. The germline V gene has CDR1 SGHKS and CDR2 YYEKEE (reference sequence). The ends were cut back, 7 bases at V and 0 bases at J, with 7 bases in the middle. The CDR3 region has the DNA TGTGCCAGCTTTGGGTTGAACACTGAAGCTTTCTTT. It encodes CASFGLNTEAFF.

This clone appeared a single time. The CDR3 reads CAQTRQAGELFF. The CDR3 DNA follows: TGTGCCCAAACGCGGCAGGCCGGGGAGCTGTTTTTT. The gene calls are TRBV30 and TRBJ2-2; D not resolved. The germline V gene encodes CDR1 GTSNPN and CDR2 SVGIG (reference sequence). The CDR3 extends over 12 amino acids. V was clipped by 8 bases and J by 6 bases, with 13 bases between them.

This clone was detected only once. The chain links TRBV7-9 to TRBJ1-4; D ambiguous. CDR1 and CDR2 (germline): SEHNR, FQNEAQ (reference sequence). Trimming took 7 bases from V and 6 from J, leaving 18 bases between them. This CDR3 is built from 15 residues. CDR3 DNA: TGTGCCAGCACCTCAAGGAGGGAACTGCATGAAAAACTGTTTTTT. It codes for CASTSRRELHEKLFF.

Comment on this clone: Germline is not matched at one junction end, which may reflect a read error. The chain recombines TRBV7-7 with TRBJ2-3; no clear D. Germline CDR1 SSHAT, CDR2 FNYEAQ (reference sequence). The CDR3 length is 13 residues. In DNA, the CDR3 is TGTGCTAGCAGCTTGTTGGGGACAGATACGCAGTATTTT. This gives the protein CASSLLGTDTQYF.

The rearrangement uses TRBV5-6 and TRBJ2-1; D might be TRBD1 (6 bases). Trimming cost V 1 base and J 0 bases, with 8 bases left between them. This CDR3 contains 15 residues. Germline V gene data show CDR1 as SGHDT and CDR2 as YYEEEE. CDR3 sequence reads: CASSLTGSSYNEQFF. CDR3 nucleotide sequence: TGTGCCAGCAGCTTGACAGGGAGCTCCTACAATGAGCAGTTCTTC.

The chain uses TRBV9 and TRBJ1-3; no clear D gene. V was clipped by 4 bases and J by 0 bases, with 17 bases between them. The germline V gene has CDR1 SGDLS and CDR2 YYNGEE. This CDR3 has 17 residues. The CDR3 DNA follows: TGTGCCAGCAGCCCCCGGTTATCGTTAGCCTCTGGAAACACCATATATTTT. Translating gives CASSPRLSLASGNTIYF. The entire variable domain, with the rest obtained from reference TRBV9 and TRBJ1-3, is as follows: DSGVTQTPKHLITATGQRVTLRCSPRSGDLSVYWYQQSLDQGLQFLIQYYNGEERAKGNILERFSAQQFPDLHSELNLSSLELGDSALYFCASSPRLSLASGNTIYFGEGSWLTVV.

V gene TRBV5-1 combines with J gene TRBJ2-1; TRBD1 might be the D (6 bases). The CDR3 is 15 residues long. V was cut by 4 bases and J by 7 bases, with 18 bases left in between. Germline CDR1 reads SGHRS; CDR2 reads YFSETQ. The chain's CDR3 is CASSLGGSFQNEQFF. In nucleotides, the CDR3 is TGCGCCAGCAGCCTTGGGGGCAGTTTCCAAAATGAGCAGTTCTTC.

The sample holds a few counts of this clone. The rearrangement links TRBV4-1 to TRBJ2-5; tentative D call: TRBD1 (6 bases). The ends were cut back, 4 bases at V and 1 base at J, with 10 bases in the middle. This CDR3 region has 14 residues. Germline V gene data show CDR1 as MGHRA and CDR2 as YSYEKL. Here the CDR3 reads CASSPADSQETQYF. DNA of the CDR3: TGCGCCAGCAGCCCCGCGGACAGCCAAGAGACCCAGTACTTC.

The chain uses TRBV11-3 and TRBJ2-2; no reliable D call. CDR1 and CDR2 from the germline V gene are SGHNT and YENEEA. Trimming pared 5 bases from V and 7 bases from J, leaving 14 bases between. The CDR3 loop spans 14 amino acids. In DNA form, the CDR3 reads TGTGCCAGCAGCCCTCGAAGGGTCGGCGGGGAGCTGTTTTTT. It specifies CASSPRRVGGELFF.

The chain combines TRBV6-1 with TRBJ2-7, with 7 bases identical to TRBD1. CDR3 length: 15 residues. Unmatched junction bases numbered 6, after V lost 1 base and J lost 3 bases. Germline V CDR1 and CDR2: MNHNS, SASEGT. CDR3 DNA: TGTGCCAGCAGTGAAGTTTTCAGGGGGTTCTACGAGCAGTACTTC. Encoded protein: CASSEVFRGFYEQYF.

On this clone itself: The final CDR3 position lacks the conserved phenylalanine or tryptophan, pointing to a likely read error. It is unclear where the CDR3 begins or ends on the DNA, so no DNA is shown, and the CDR3 is as TCRdb lists it. The J gene is TRBJ1-4, the V gene TRBV6-7; the listed D gene, TRBD1, was not tested against the DNA. TRBV6-7 is an open reading frame, and its role is uncertain. The CDR3 has 11 residues if both end residues are counted. CDR3 residues: CASSCPDRRRS.

This chain connects TRBV6-6 to TRBJ1-3; TRBD1 matches 8 bases. V shed 2 bases and J 5 bases; nucleotides not matched to a gene: 5. CDR3 length equals 15 residues. Germline assignment: CDR1 MNHNY and CDR2 SVGAGI (reference sequence). The CDR3, as DNA: TGTGCCAGCAGTTACCCGGACAGGGAGAGAAACACCATATATTTT. This translates into CASSYPDRERNTIYF.

This clone was seen a handful of times. The CDR3 sequence: CASSAAGTGPSEQYF. The CDR3 region has the DNA TGCGCCAGCAGTGCCGCCGGGACAGGGCCCTCCGAGCAGTACTTC. The J gene is TRBJ2-7, the V gene TRBV10-1, with TRBD1 identical over 9 bases. This CDR3 spans 15 amino acids. Germline trimming cut 4 bases from V and 6 bases from J; bases unmatched to any gene: 10. The V gene's germline CDR1 is WNHNN and CDR2 SYGVQD (reference sequence).

The sample holds one count of this clone. The chain employs TRBV2 and TRBJ2-3; D is unclear. The CDR3 has 12 amino acids. Deletions cut 2 bases from V and 6 bases from J, with 6 bases between. Germline V gene sequence: CDR1 SNHLY, CDR2 FYNNEI. CDR3 DNA sequence: TGTGCCAGCAGTGAATTCGTGGATACGCAGTATTTT. It codes for CASSEFVDTQYF. Drawing the rest from reference TRBV2 and TRBJ2-3, the complete variable domain is EPEVTQTPSHQVTQMGQEVILRCVPISNHLYFYWYRQILGQKVEFLVSFYNNEISEKSEIFDDQFSVERPDGSNFTLKIRSTKLEDSAMYFCASSEFVDTQYFGPGTRLTVL.

This chain uses TRBV6-1 with TRBJ2-5; D is possibly TRBD2 (6 bases). Trimming removed 5 bases from V and 5 bases from J, with 9 bases in between. The CDR3 is 12 residues long. The germline gives CDR1 MNHNS, CDR2 SASEGT. The CDR3 sequence is CASSIGRETQYF. CDR3 bases: TGTGCCAGCAGTATAGGGAGGGAGACCCAGTACTTC.

This chain uses TRBV27 with TRBJ1-5, with 10 bases identical to TRBD1. Trimming cost V 6 bases and J 6 bases; bases outside gene matches: 2. CDR3 length equals 13 residues. Germline lookup yields CDR1 MNHEY and CDR2 SMNVEV (reference sequence). The CDR3 loop is CASRDRGGQPQHF. The CDR3 DNA sequence: TGTGCCAGCAGGGACAGGGGGGGTCAGCCCCAGCATTTT.

This clone was detected a few times. The chain recombines TRBV19 with TRBJ1-1; D ambiguous. Per germline, CDR1 LNHDA and CDR2 SQIVND (reference sequence). Trimming shortened V by 5 bases and J by 5 bases, and 18 bases separated the two germline ends. This CDR3 contains 15 residues. CDR3 region: CASSSQPPSSTEAFF. The CDR3 coding sequence is TGTGCCAGTAGTTCCCAGCCTCCGTCGAGTACTGAAGCTTTCTTT.

The table lists this clone with a few counts. This rearrangement joins TRBV2 to TRBJ2-5, with D possibly being TRBD1 or TRBD2 (6 bases each). V lost 3 bases to trimming and J lost 3 bases, with 14 bases between them. From germline, CDR1 is SNHLY and CDR2 FYNNEI. The CDR3 runs 15 residues. The CDR3 protein is CASSDGRDIKETQYF. In DNA form, the CDR3 reads TGTGCCAGCAGTGATGGGCGGGACATAAAAGAGACCCAGTACTTC. The full variable domain, rest sourced from reference TRBV2 and TRBJ2-5, is EPEVTQTPSHQVTQMGQEVILRCVPISNHLYFYWYRQILGQKVEFLVSFYNNEISEKSEIFDDQFSVERPDGSNFTLKIRSTKLEDSAMYFCASSDGRDIKETQYFGPGTRLLVL.

J is TRBJ2-4 and V is TRBV9; 9 bases agree with TRBD2. Germline CDR1 is SGDLS and CDR2 is YYNGEE. This CDR3 region has 15 residues. Trimming took 0 bases from V and 9 from J; bases not matched to a gene: 7. In DNA, the CDR3 is TGTGCCAGCAGCGTAGCTAGCGGGGAGGGGACCATTCAGTACTTC. Translating it yields CASSVASGEGTIQYF.

This chain links TRBV19 with TRBJ2-2; 9 bases are shared with TRBD1. The CDR3 runs to 15 residues. With 7 bases clipped from V and 6 bases from J, the junction kept 9 bases outside the gene matches. Germline V gives CDR1 LNHDA, CDR2 SQIVND (reference sequence). Written as DNA, the CDR3 is TGTGCCAGTAAACAGGGGGCGATGATTTCCGGGGAGCTGTTTTTT. Its translation: CASKQGAMISGELFF.

The chain has TRBV15 and TRBJ2-3; 8 nucleotides line up with TRBD1. Unmatched junction bases numbered 10, after V lost 3 bases and J lost 5 bases. This CDR3 comprises 16 residues. Germline CDR1 is LNHNV and CDR2 is YYDKDF (reference sequence). The CDR3 protein is CATSRGLDRVGDTQYF. CDR3 DNA sequence: TGTGCCACCAGCAGGGGGCTGGACAGGGTGGGAGATACGCAGTATTTT. Filled out from reference TRBV15 and TRBJ2-3, the complete variable domain reads DAMVIQNPRYQVTQFGKPVTLSCSQTLNHNVMYWYQQKSSQAPKLLFHYYDKDFNNEADTPDNFQSRRPNTSFCFLDIRSPGLGDTAMYLCATSRGLDRVGDTQYFGPGTRLTVL.

The chain has TRBV30 and TRBJ2-2, with 7 bases fitting TRBD2. The CDR3 has 14 amino acids. The junction had 5 bases not matched to a gene; V was cut back by 4 bases and J by 3 bases. The germline gives CDR1 GTSNPN, CDR2 SVGIG (reference sequence). CDR3 coding DNA: TGTGCCTGGAAGAGCGGGGATCACACCGGGGAGCTGTTTTTT. As protein: CAWKSGDHTGELFF.